A single sample gave rise to the 28 T cell receptor beta chains below, sequenced in a study of cytomegalovirus exposure and HLA in healthy donors. PCR amplification relied on 60 Vbeta primers (plus 13 Jbeta primers). Sequencing was performed with immunoSEQ multiplex PCR; in TCRdb, only in-frame clones are kept and a portion is missing. The sample yields about 250,000 clones, about 90% seen once. Sample: PBMCs. The receptors shown here come from a girl aged 2 to 10 in good health and CMV-seronegative.

V usage is TRBV11-2 and J usage is TRBJ1-2; D unresolved. This CDR3 contains 14 residues. V was clipped by 5 bases and J by 8 bases, with 18 bases between them. The germline gives CDR1 SGHAT, CDR2 FQNNGV. The CDR3 is CASSHETALAGYTF. The CDR3 nucleotides are TGTGCCAGCAGCCACGAAACAGCCCTAGCGGGCTACACCTTC.

The chain links TRBV10-2 to TRBJ1-3; D is possibly TRBD1 (5 bases). The CDR3 consists of 15 residues. CDR1 is WSHSY and CDR2 is SAAADI in the germline V gene. Deletions cut 0 bases from V and 4 bases from J, with 10 bases between. The CDR3 is CASSESGGSGNTIYF. As DNA, the CDR3 is TGCGCCAGCAGTGAGTCTGGGGGGTCAGGAAACACCATATATTTT.

The V and J genes are TRBV29-1 and TRBJ2-3; TRBD2 agrees at 12 bases. CDR3 length: 15 residues. Unmatched junction bases numbered 7, after V lost 6 bases and J lost 3 bases. Germline V gene sequence: CDR1 SQVTM, CDR2 ANQGSEA. The CDR3 region has the DNA TGCAGCGTCTGGACTAGCGGGAAGTTGACAGATACGCAGTATTTT. This gives the protein CSVWTSGKLTDTQYF.

The chain has TRBV6-1 and TRBJ1-1; 9 positions match TRBD1. Germline CDR1 reads MNHNS; CDR2 reads SASEGT. V gave up 5 bases and J gave up 4 bases; unmatched junction bases: 5. This CDR3 has 14 amino acids. For the CDR3, the DNA is TGTGCCAGCAGTCCGAGGACAGGGGTCACTGAAGCTTTCTTT. Amino acids: CASSPRTGVTEAFF.

This chain's CDR3 is CASSLDLGFNQPQHF. The DNA for the CDR3 is TGCGCCAGCAGTTTAGATTTGGGCTTCAATCAGCCCCAGCATTTT. The chain is built from TRBV23-1 and TRBJ1-5, with D uncertain. TRBV23-1 is marked as an open reading frame, function uncertain. With 5 bases removed from V and 3 bases from J, the gap between germline ends came to 14 bases. CDR3 size: 15 residues.

This chain links TRBV9 with TRBJ2-1; D is possibly TRBD1 (7 bases). Trimming removed 0 bases at V and 1 base at J, with 14 bases between. Germline V gene lookup returns CDR1 SGDLS and CDR2 YYNGEE. The CDR3 loop spans 17 amino acids. The CDR3 spells CASSVGGAGGSYNEQFF. The CDR3 coding sequence is TGTGCCAGCAGCGTAGGGGGGGCAGGGGGTTCCTACAATGAGCAGTTCTTC.

This chain connects TRBV7-3 to TRBJ2-4; D may be TRBD2 (5 bases). Germline V gene sequence: CDR1 SGHTA, CDR2 FQGTGA. CDR3 size: 14 residues. V lost 2 bases to trimming and J lost 3 bases, with 8 bases between them. The CDR3: CASSLAGGKNIQYF. The DNA of the CDR3 is TGTGCCAGCAGCTTAGCGGGCGGCAAAAACATTCAGTACTTC.

The chain recombines TRBV13 with TRBJ1-3; TRBD1 matches 8 bases. Trimming removed 1 base from V and 2 bases from J; junction bases left unmatched: 1. The germline CDR1 and CDR2 sequences are PRHDT and FYEKMQ (reference sequence). The CDR3 covers 15 residues. The CDR3 here is CASSLADRAGNTIYF. Written as DNA, the CDR3 is TGTGCCAGCAGCTTAGCGGACAGGGCTGGAAACACCATATATTTT. The variable domain in full, completed from reference TRBV13 and TRBJ1-3, reads AAGVIQSPRHLIKEKRETATLKCYPIPRHDTVYWYQQGPGQDPQFLISFYEKMQSDKGSIPDRFSAQQFSDYHSELNMSSLELGDSALYFCASSLADRAGNTIYFGEGSWLTVV.

The rearrangement uses TRBV4-1 and TRBJ1-1; a weak D match, TRBD1 (5 bases). The CDR3 runs 12 residues. In germline, CDR1 is MGHRA, CDR2 YSYEKL. V lost 1 base, J lost 7 bases, and 7 bases lay in between. The CDR3 DNA reads as TGCGCCAGCAGCCAAGTGGGGGGTGAAGCTTTCTTT. It encodes CASSQVGGEAFF.

The table lists this clone with a count of one. This rearrangement joins TRBV10-3 to TRBJ2-1; a possible D gene is TRBD2 (6 bases). V was shortened by 7 bases and J by 12 bases, with 16 bases between the two germline ends. Germline CDR1 ENHRY, CDR2 SYGVKD. The CDR3 consists of 12 residues. The CDR3 protein is CAIKGTSEGQFF. The CDR3 region has the DNA TGTGCCATCAAAGGGACGTCGGAGGGGCAGTTCTTC.

The chain links TRBV5-6 to TRBJ2-1, with D possibly TRBD2 on 6 matching bases. CDR3 length: 14 amino acids. V lost 3 bases, J lost 10 bases, and 17 bases lay in between. Germline values: CDR1 SGHDT, CDR2 YYEEEE. The CDR3 spells CASSWRDGPEEQFF. CDR3 DNA: TGTGCCAGCAGCTGGCGGGACGGGCCTGAGGAGCAGTTCTTC.

V and J are TRBV11-2 and TRBJ2-1; 15 bases are a match to TRBD2. The CDR3 is made up of 19 amino acids. From germline, CDR1 is SGHAT and CDR2 FQNNGV. V trimming: 5 bases; J trimming: 3 bases; junction bases outside the gene matches: 11. CDR3 protein: CASSLRPGTSGRNYNEQFF. The CDR3 DNA reads as TGTGCCAGCAGCCTCCGACCTGGGACTAGCGGGAGGAACTACAATGAGCAGTTCTTC.

V is TRBV5-8 and J is TRBJ2-6; 9 positions match TRBD1. This CDR3 has 17 amino acids. Germline values: CDR1 SGHTS, CDR2 YDEGEE. The junction had 7 bases not matched to a gene; V was cut back by 4 bases and J by 2 bases. CDR3 loop: CASSEYTGGAGANVLTF. CDR3 in DNA: TGTGCCAGCAGCGAATATACAGGGGGCGCTGGGGCCAACGTCCTGACTTTC.

This rearrangement joins TRBV7-9 to TRBJ1-2; D unresolved. CDR3 length equals 13 residues. Trimming left V 5 bases short and J 5 bases short, with 12 bases between. Germline assignment: CDR1 SEHNR and CDR2 FQNEAQ (reference sequence). The CDR3 DNA reads as TGTGCCAGCAGCCTGGGAGTGGGTTATGGCTACACCTTC. Translation gives CASSLGVGYGYTF.

CDR3 loop: CASSPRGSSHEQYF. The CDR3 nucleotides read TGTGCCAGCAGCCCCAGGGGATCATCCCACGAGCAGTACTTC. The rearrangement links TRBV5-6 to TRBJ2-7, with D possibly being TRBD1 (6 bases). Trimming shortened V by 4 bases and J by 5 bases, and 16 bases separated the two germline ends. The CDR3 contains 14 residues. Germline lookup yields CDR1 SGHDT and CDR2 YYEEEE.

This chain uses TRBV6-4 with TRBJ2-3; 7 positions match TRBD2. V shed 0 bases, J shed 5 bases, and the junction held 5 bases outside the gene matches. This CDR3 spans 15 amino acids. CDR1 is MRHNA and CDR2 is SNTAGT in the germline V gene. This CDR3 is CASSDSGLAVDTQYF. CDR3 nucleotide sequence: TGTGCCAGCAGTGACTCTGGCCTAGCGGTAGATACGCAGTATTTT.

The rearrangement uses TRBV7-6 and TRBJ2-3; D gene uncertain. Germline V gene lookup returns CDR1 SGHVS and CDR2 FNYEAQ. The V end lost 1 base, the J end lost 5 bases, and 7 bases lay between the germline ends. The CDR3 is 13 residues long. CDR3 protein: CASSLVTGDTQYF. In DNA, the CDR3 is TGTGCCAGCAGCTTAGTTACTGGAGATACGCAGTATTTT.

CDR3 nucleotide sequence: TGTGCCAGCACCACATCGAACACTGAAGCTTTCTTT. This encodes CASTTSNTEAFF. The J gene is TRBJ1-1, the V gene TRBV18; D unclear. V lost 8 bases and J lost 1, with 8 bases in between. Germline assignment: CDR1 KGHSH and CDR2 LQKENI. This CDR3 has 12 residues.

V usage is TRBV5-8 and J usage is TRBJ1-3; 9 bases are a match to TRBD1. Germline V gene sequence: CDR1 SGHTS, CDR2 YDEGEE. CDR3 length: 17 amino acids. After removal of 2 bases from V and 1 base from J, the junction contained 7 bases not matched to a gene. CDR3 sequence reads: CASSLSGTGRSGNTIYF. The CDR3 DNA is TGTGCCAGCAGCTTATCCGGGACAGGGAGGTCTGGAAACACCATATATTTT.

CDR3 protein: CAWKSTERGKLFF. CDR3 bases: TGTGCCTGGAAATCGACAGAGCGGGGAAAACTGTTTTTT. The rearrangement joins TRBV30 to TRBJ1-4, with D possibly TRBD1 on 5 matching bases. V gave up 4 bases and J gave up 10 bases, with 16 bases separating them. CDR1 GTSNPN and CDR2 SVGIG come from the germline V gene (reference sequence). CDR3 length equals 13 residues. The full variable domain, with the rest looked up from reference TRBV30 and TRBJ1-4, is SQTIHQWPATLVQPVGSPLSLECTVEGTSNPNLYWYRQAAGRGLQLLFYSVGIGQISSEVPQNLSASRPQDRQFILSSKKLLLSDSGFYLCAWKSTERGKLFFGSGTQLSVL.

J is TRBJ2-5 and V is TRBV6-5; TRBD1 aligns across 7 bases. Germline CDR1 reads MNHEY; CDR2 reads SVGAGI. This CDR3 is built from 12 residues. Unmatched junction bases numbered 2, after V lost 8 bases and J lost 2 bases. Here the CDR3 DNA reads TGTGCCAGCCGGACAGGTCAAGAGACCCAGTACTTC. Translation: CASRTGQETQYF.

This rearrangement joins TRBV29-1 to TRBJ1-1, with unresolved D. This CDR3 spans 13 amino acids. Trimming removed 2 bases at V and 1 base at J, with 8 bases between. The V gene's germline CDR1 is SQVTM and CDR2 ANQGSEA. Here the CDR3 reads CSVESSGNTEAFF. The CDR3 DNA sequence: TGCAGCGTTGAATCGTCGGGGAACACTGAAGCTTTCTTT. Together with reference TRBV29-1 and TRBJ1-1, the CDR3 gives the full variable domain: SAVISQKPSRDICQRGTSLTIQCQVDSQVTMMFWYRQQPGQSLTLIATANQGSEATYESGFVIDKFPISRPNLTFSTLTVSNMSPEDSSIYLCSVESSGNTEAFFGQGTRLTVV.

This clone has just one count. CDR3 protein: CASSLYPMGPNTGELFF. The CDR3 bases are TGTGCCAGCAGTTTATACCCAATGGGCCCGAACACCGGGGAGCTGTTTTTT. The J gene is TRBJ2-2, the V gene TRBV27; no clear D gene. Trimming removed 1 base from V and 0 bases from J, with 12 bases in between. The CDR3 runs to 17 residues. CDR1 MNHEY and CDR2 SMNVEV come from the germline V gene (reference sequence).

The chain combines TRBV5-4 with TRBJ2-3; 11 bases fit TRBD2. V trimming: 0 bases; J trimming: 3 bases; junction bases outside the gene matches: 15. The germline CDR1 and CDR2 sequences are SGHNT and YYREEE (reference sequence). This CDR3 has 20 residues. CDR3 nucleotide sequence: TGTGCCAGCAGCTTGGGGGGTAGCGGGAGGGCCGGGTCGGTAACAGATACGCAGTATTTT. As protein: CASSLGGSGRAGSVTDTQYF.

This chain links TRBV2 with TRBJ1-2; TRBD1 matches at 10 bases. V was clipped by 6 bases and J by 4 bases; unmatched bases: 11. CDR3 length: 16 amino acids. Germline V CDR1 and CDR2: SNHLY, FYNNEI. The chain's CDR3 is CASRGTGDPAFYGYTF. As DNA, the CDR3 is TGTGCCAGCAGGGGGACAGGGGACCCAGCTTTCTATGGCTACACCTTC.

The chain carries TRBV9 and TRBJ2-1, with D possibly matching TRBD2 (6 bases). The germline V gene has CDR1 SGDLS and CDR2 YYNGEE. Trimming took off 0 bases at V and 5 bases at J, with 12 bases between the two ends. This CDR3 is 15 amino acids long. The CDR3 here is CASSVGAGPNNEQFF. The CDR3 DNA reads TGTGCCAGCAGCGTAGGTGCGGGGCCTAACAATGAGCAGTTCTTC.

This chain joins TRBV29-1 and TRBJ2-3; D might be TRBD1 (6 bases). The CDR3 totals 15 residues. The V and J ends lost 0 bases and 8 bases respectively, with 18 bases between them. CDR1 is SQVTM, CDR2 ANQGSEA, per germline. The CDR3 bases are TGCAGCGTTGAAGAGAGTGCCGCCCTAGGGGGTACGCAGTATTTT. Amino acids: CSVEESAALGGTQYF.

Regarding this clone: Other DNA sequences in the sample encode the same CDR3. CDR3 DNA sequence: TGCAGCGTGACAGGGGCGGGGGAGCTGTTTTTT. The encoded protein is CSVTGAGELFF. The chain uses TRBV29-1 and TRBJ2-2, with 8 bases matching TRBD1. Per germline, CDR1 SQVTM and CDR2 ANQGSEA. The CDR3 consists of 11 residues. The V segment lost 6 bases and the J segment 8 bases; nucleotides outside the gene matches: 2.